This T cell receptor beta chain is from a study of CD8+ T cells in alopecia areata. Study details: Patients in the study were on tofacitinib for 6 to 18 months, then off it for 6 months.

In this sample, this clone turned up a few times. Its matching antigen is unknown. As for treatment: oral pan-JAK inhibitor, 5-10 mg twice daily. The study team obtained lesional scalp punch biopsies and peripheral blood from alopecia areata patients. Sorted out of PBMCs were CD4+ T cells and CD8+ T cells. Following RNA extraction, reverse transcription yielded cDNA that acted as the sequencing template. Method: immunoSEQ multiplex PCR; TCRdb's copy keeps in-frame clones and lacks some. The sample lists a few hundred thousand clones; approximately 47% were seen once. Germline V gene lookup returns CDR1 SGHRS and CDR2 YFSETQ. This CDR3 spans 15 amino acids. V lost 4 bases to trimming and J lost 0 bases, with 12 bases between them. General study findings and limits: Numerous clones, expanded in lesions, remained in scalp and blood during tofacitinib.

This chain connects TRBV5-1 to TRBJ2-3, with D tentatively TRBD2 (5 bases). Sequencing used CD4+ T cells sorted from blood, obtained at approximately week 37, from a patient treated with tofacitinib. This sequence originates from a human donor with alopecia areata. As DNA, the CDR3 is TGCGCCAGCAGCCTCAGCGGAGCTAGCACAGATACGCAGTATTTT. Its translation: CASSLSGASTDTQYF.